This T cell receptor beta chain was found in a study of blood T cell repertoires in COVID-19. Across the whole study: Italy, Spain and the United States were the sources of the convalescent and acute COVID-19 samples. Sources were T cells, B-cell-depleted T cells, or PBMCs; the material itself was cDNA or gDNA.

CDR1 and CDR2 (germline): MDHEN, SYDVKM. The CDR3 runs to 16 residues. Unmatched junction bases numbered 8, after V lost 4 bases and J lost 3 bases. Authors' analysis steps: Reference gene primer amplification in the assay estimated nucleated cell counts. Clones were read by immunoSEQ multiplex PCR, and TCRdb kept only the in-frame ones, dropping some. V, J and clone size were drawn from that table, and D and trimming were deduced from the DNA. This sample has some 200,000 clones; around 84% occur once, and the top ten carry about 12%. Material for sequencing was peripheral blood. The clonotype comes from a human donor in a cohort sampled during active COVID-19. V usage is TRBV28 and J usage is TRBJ2-7, with 11 bases fitting TRBD2. The CDR3 protein is CASSSRLAGSDYEQYF. CDR3 in DNA: TGTGCCAGCAGTTCCCGACTAGCGGGATCGGACTACGAGCAGTACTTC.